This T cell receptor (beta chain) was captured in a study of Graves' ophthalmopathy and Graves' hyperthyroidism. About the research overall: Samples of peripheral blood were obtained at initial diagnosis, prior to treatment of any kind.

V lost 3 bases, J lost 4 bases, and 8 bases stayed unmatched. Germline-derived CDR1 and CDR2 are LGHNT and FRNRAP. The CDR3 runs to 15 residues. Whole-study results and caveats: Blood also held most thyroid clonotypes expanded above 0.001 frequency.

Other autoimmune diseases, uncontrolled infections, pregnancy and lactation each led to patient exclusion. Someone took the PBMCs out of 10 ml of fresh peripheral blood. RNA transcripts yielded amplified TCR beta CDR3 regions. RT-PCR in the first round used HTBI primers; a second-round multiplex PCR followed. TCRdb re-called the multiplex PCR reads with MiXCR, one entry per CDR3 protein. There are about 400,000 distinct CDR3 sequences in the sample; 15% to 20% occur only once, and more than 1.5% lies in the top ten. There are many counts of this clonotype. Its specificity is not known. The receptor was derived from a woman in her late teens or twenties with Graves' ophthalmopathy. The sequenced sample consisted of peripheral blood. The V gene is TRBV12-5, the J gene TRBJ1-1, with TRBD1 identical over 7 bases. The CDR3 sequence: CASGFEGQHITEAFF. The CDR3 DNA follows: TGTGCTAGTGGTTTCGAGGGACAGCATATCACTGAAGCTTTCTTT.